Ten or more counts support the clone carrying this T cell receptor beta chain. Antigen specificity is unknown. The entry originates in a study of blood T cells in healthy people across ages. It was with a sample-barcoded 5' primer and a J-beta primer mix that a second PCR of roughly 7 to 12 cycles was run. TCRdb reanalysed the 5' RACE reads using MiXCR and keeps one entry per CDR3 protein. The data hold 1.5 million to 2 million distinct CDR3 sequences, with over 25% observed a single time. Overall study results and limits: Long-lived donors exceeded aged donors in naive CD4+ cells and diversity.

This CDR3 contains 12 residues. With V trimmed by 7 bases and J by 1 base, 3 bases remained unmatched. Germline V gene data show CDR1 as SQVTM and CDR2 as ANQGSEA. The chain employs TRBV29-1 and TRBJ1-1; 7 nucleotides match TRBD1. The sequence was collected from a woman in her 30s in good health. Input material: blood. The DNA of the CDR3 is TGCAGCGGCCGGACAGGGAACACTGAAGCTTTCTTT. Translation: CSGRTGNTEAFF. The complete variable domain, with remaining parts taken from reference TRBV29-1 and TRBJ1-1, reads SAVISQKPSRDICQRGTSLTIQCQVDSQVTMMFWYRQQPGQSLTLIATANQGSEATYESGFVIDKFPISRPNLTFSTLTVSNMSPEDSSIYLCSGRTGNTEAFFGQGTRLTVV.